This T cell receptor (beta chain) was identified during a study of blood T cell repertoires in COVID-19. Across the whole study: Acute-phase and convalescent COVID-19 samples originated in the United States, Italy and Spain. From T cells, B-cell-depleted T cells, or PBMCs came the material, which was cDNA or gDNA.

Sequencing used immunoSEQ multiplex PCR; TCRdb keeps in-frame clones, though not all of them. The repertoire holds roughly 360,000 clones, with 70% to 85% as singletons. Losses at the gene ends were 4 bases for V and 5 bases for J; bases not matched to a gene: 15. The CDR3 consists of 17 residues. The V gene's germline CDR1 is SGHNT and CDR2 YYREEE (reference sequence). Sequencing input: peripheral blood. This receptor was identified in a human donor with acute or convalescent COVID-19. The donor label of this sample is uncertain. The chain recombines TRBV5-4 with TRBJ1-2; 9 bases match TRBD1. The CDR3 DNA sequence: TGTGCCAGCAGCCCCGTGCCGACAGGGGGAAAGGCTTATGGCTACACCTTC. It is translated as CASSPVPTGGKAYGYTF.